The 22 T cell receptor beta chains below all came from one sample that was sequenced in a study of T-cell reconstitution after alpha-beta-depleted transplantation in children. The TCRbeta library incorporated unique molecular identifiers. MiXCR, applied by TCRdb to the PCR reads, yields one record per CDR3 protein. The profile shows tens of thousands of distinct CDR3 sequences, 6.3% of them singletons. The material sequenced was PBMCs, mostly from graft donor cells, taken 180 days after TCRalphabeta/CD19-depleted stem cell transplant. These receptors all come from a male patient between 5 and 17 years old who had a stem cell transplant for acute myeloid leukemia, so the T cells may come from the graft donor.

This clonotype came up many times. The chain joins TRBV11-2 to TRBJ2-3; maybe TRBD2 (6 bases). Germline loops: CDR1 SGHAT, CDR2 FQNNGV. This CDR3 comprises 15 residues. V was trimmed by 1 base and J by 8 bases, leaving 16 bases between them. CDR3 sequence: CASSLVRDSPGTQYF. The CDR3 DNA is TGTGCCAGCAGCTTAGTAAGGGACTCCCCGGGTACGCAGTATTTT.

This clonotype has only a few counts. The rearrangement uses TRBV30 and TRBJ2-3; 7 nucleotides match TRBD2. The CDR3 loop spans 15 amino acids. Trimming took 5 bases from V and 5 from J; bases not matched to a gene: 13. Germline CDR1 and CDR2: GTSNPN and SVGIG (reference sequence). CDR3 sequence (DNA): TGTGCCTGGGGTATTTCATCGGGAGGAGGAGATACGCAGTATTTT. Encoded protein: CAWGISSGGGDTQYF.

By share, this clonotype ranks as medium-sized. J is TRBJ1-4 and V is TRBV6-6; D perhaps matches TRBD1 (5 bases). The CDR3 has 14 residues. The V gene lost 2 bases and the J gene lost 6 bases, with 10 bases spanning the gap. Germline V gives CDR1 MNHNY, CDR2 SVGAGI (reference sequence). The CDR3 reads CASSYPGGDEKLFF. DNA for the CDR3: TGTGCCAGCAGTTACCCGGGGGGAGATGAAAAACTGTTTTTT.

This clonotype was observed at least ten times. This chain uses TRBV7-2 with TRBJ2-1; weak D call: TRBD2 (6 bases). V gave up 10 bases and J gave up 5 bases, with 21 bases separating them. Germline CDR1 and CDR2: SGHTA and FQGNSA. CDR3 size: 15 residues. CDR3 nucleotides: TGTGCCATCCCGGGGTGGGGGAGGCCCGACAATGAGCAGTTCTTC. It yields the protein CAIPGWGRPDNEQFF.

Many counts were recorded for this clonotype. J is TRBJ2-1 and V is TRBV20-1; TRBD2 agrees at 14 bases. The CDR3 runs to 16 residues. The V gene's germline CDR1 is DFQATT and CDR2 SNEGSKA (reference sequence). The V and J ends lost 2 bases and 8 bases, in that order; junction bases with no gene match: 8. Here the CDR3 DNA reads TGCAGTGCTAGATCCGGGACTAGCGGGAGAAGTGATGAGCAGTTCTTC. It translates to CSARSGTSGRSDEQFF.

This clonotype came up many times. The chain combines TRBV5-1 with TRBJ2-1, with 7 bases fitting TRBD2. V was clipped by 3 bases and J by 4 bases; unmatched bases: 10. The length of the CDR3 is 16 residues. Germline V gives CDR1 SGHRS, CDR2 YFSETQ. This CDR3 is CASSSTSGLGYNEQFF. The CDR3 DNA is TGCGCCAGCAGCTCAACGAGCGGACTAGGGTACAATGAGCAGTTCTTC. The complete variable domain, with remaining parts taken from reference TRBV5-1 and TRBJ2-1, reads KAGVTQTPRYLIKTRGQQVTLSCSPISGHRSVSWYQQTPGQGLQFLFEYFSETQRNKGNFPGRFSGRQFSNSRSEMNVSTLELGDSALYLCASSSTSGLGYNEQFFGPGTRLTVL.

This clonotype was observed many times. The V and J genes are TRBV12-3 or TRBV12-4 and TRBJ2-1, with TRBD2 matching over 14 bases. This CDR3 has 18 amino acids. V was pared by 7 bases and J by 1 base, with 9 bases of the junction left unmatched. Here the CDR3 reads CASKTGTSGSRSYNEQFF. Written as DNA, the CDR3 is TGTGCCAGCAAGACCGGGACTAGCGGGAGCCGTTCCTACAATGAGCAGTTCTTC.

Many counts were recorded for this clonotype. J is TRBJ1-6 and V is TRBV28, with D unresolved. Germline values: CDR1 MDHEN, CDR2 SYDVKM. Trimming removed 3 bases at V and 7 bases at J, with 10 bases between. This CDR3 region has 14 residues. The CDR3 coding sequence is TGTGCCAGCAGTTTGAGGGTAGAGAATTCACCCCTCCACTTT. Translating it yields CASSLRVENSPLHF.

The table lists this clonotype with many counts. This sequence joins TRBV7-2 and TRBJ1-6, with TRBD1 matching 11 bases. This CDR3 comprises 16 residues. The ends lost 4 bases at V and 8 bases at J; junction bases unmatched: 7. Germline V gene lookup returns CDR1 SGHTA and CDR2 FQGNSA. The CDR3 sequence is CASSSGPGQGDSPLHF. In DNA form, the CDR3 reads TGTGCCAGCAGCTCTGGCCCGGGACAGGGGGATTCACCCCTCCACTTT.

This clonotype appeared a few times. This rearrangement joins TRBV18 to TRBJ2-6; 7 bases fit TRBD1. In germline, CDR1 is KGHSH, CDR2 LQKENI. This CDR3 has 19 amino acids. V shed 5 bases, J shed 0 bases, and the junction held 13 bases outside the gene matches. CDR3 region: CASSTKSGTVLSGANVLTF. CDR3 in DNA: TGTGCCAGCTCAACTAAATCCGGGACAGTTCTCTCTGGGGCCAACGTCCTGACTTTC.

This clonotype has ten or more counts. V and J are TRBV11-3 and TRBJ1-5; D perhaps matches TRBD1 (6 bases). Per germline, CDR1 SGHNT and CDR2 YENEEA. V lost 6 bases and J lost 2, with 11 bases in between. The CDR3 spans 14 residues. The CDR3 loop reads CASRRRGRNQPQHF. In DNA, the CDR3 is TGTGCCAGCAGACGCCGGGGGCGCAATCAGCCCCAGCATTTT.

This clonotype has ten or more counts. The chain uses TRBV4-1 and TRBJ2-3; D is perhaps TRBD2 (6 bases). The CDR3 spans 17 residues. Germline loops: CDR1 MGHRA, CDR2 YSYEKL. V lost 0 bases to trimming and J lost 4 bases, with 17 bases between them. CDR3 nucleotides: TGCGCCAGCAGCCAAGAGATGAGGGGCGGGGCGGCAGATACGCAGTATTTT. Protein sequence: CASSQEMRGGAADTQYF.

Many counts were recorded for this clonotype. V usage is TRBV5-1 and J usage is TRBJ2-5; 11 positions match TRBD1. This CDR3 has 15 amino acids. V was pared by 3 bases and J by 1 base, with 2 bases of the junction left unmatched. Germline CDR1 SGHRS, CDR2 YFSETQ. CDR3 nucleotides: TGCGCCAGCAGCTACGGGACAGGGGGCCAAGAGACCCAGTACTTC. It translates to CASSYGTGGQETQYF.

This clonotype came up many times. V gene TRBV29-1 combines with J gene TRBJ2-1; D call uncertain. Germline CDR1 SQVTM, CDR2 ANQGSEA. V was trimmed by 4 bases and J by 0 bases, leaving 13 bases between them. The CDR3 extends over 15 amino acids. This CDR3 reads CSVVGSPSSYNEQFF. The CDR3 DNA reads TGCAGCGTTGTTGGTAGCCCAAGCTCCTACAATGAGCAGTTCTTC.

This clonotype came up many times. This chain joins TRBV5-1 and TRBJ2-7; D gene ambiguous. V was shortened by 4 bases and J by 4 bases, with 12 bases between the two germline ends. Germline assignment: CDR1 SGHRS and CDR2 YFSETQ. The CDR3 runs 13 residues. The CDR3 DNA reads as TGCGCCAGCAGCCACGCGGACGGATACGAGCAGTACTTC. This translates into CASSHADGYEQYF.

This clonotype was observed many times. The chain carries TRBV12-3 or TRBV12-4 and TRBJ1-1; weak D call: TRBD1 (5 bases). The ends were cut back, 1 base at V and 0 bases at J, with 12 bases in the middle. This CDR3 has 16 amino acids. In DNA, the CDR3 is TGTGCCAGCAGTTTAGTTCCAGGGCCAGTGAACACTGAAGCTTTCTTT. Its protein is CASSLVPGPVNTEAFF.

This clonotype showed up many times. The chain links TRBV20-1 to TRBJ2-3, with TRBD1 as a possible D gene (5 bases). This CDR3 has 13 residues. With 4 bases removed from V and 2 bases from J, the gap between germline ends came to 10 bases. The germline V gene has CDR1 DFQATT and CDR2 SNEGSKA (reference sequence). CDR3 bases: TGCAGTGCTACCGACAGATACACAGATACGCAGTATTTT. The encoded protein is CSATDRYTDTQYF.

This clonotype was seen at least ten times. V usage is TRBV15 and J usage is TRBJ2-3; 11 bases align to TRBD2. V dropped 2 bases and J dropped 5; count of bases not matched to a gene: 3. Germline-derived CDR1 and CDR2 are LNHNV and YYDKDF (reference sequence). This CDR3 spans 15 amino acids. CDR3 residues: CATSRPGLAGDTQYF. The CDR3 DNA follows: TGTGCCACCAGCAGACCAGGACTAGCGGGAGATACGCAGTATTTT.

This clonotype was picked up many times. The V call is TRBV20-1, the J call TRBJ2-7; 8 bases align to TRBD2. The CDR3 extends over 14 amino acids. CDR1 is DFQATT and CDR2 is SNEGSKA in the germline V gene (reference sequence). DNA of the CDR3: TGCAGCCTTTCTCTCGGGACTAGGTCTTACGAGCAGTACTTC. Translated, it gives CSLSLGTRSYEQYF.

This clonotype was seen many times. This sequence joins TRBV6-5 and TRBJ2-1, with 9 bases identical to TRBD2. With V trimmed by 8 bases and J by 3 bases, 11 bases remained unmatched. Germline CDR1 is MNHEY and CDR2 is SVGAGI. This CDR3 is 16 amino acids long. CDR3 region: CASHYTGTSYYNEQFF. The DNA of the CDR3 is TGTGCCAGCCACTACACCGGGACTAGCTACTACAATGAGCAGTTCTTC.

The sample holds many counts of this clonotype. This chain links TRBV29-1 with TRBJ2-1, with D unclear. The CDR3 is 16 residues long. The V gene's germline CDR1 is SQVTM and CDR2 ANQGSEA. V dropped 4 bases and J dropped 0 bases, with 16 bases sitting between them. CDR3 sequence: CSVGLPVHSSYNEQFF. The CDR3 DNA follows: TGCAGCGTTGGACTCCCCGTCCATAGCTCCTACAATGAGCAGTTCTTC.

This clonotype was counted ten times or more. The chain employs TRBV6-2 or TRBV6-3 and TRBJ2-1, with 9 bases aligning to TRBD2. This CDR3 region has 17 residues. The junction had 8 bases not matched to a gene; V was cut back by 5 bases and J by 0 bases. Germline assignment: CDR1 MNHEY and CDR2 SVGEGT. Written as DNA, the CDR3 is TGTGCCAGCAGTCCTTATCGTAGCGGGAGCTCCTACAATGAGCAGTTCTTC. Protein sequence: CASSPYRSGSSYNEQFF.